The present T cell receptor beta chain was sequenced within a study of human T cells and chemical hapten exposure (dated by TCRdb to 2020 to 2022). For context, the study as a whole: For sensitization, 2% DPC in acetone was applied to a roughly 2 cm by roughly 2 cm area of upper inner arm skin. Throughout the study period of roughly five months, patients also received therapeutic DPC doses to the scalp every week. For TCR sequencing, blood came from over 25 alopecia patients at anywhere from one to four time points (pre-sensitization, 2, 6 and 24 weeks). Patch testing was done on the upper back using Finn chambers containing 0.01% DPC, and results were scored after 6 days according to International Contact Dermatitis Research Group standards. The patient cohort, mostly female, included alopecia areata with under or over 50% scalp involvement, alopecia totalis and alopecia universalis. Peripheral blood TCR repertoire changes were tracked in vivo in alopecia patients during primary and secondary sensitization to the hapten diphenylcyclopropenone (DPC). The libraries were sequenced as a pool, and the TCR yield per sample differed mostly because of small variations in library volumes within the pool. Blood was sampled from patients pre-sensitization (week 0) and at 2, 6 and about 24 weeks after DPC sensitization.

The trim is 3 bases for V and 4 bases for J, with a gap of 16 bases between the germline ends. The CDR3 goes from the cysteine to the phenylalanine over 15 residues. The retained sequence is limited to the CDR3, 45 bases, with the frame set at the first base. The germline V gene supplies CDR1 MDHEN and CDR2 SYDVKM. Beyond this particular receptor, the publication reports: A positive correlation was found between the number of PT1 expanded TCRs and patch test score, with significance reached at thresholds 8, 16 and 32 but not 4. After repeated subsampling, changes were observed in the strength of the expansion versus patch-test correlation and in the threshold at which the correlation became significant. Significantly more large CDR3 similarity clusters were formed by expanded TCRs than by pre-sensitization or healthy control sets, consistent with antigen-driven responses. No change with DPC sensitization was found in the number of TCRs above 1 in 1000 frequency, and no evidence of global repertoire structure alterations was found. Because all patients had alopecia, a presumed autoimmune disease, the immune response of the patients might differ from that of healthy individuals.

The intended sense of this specimen's time point label: patch test 1, 2 weeks after DPC sensitization. The treatment or condition label corresponds to: therapeutic diphenylcyclopropenone sensitization with weekly scalp DPC. At each patch-test visit, blood was drawn before the patch test was applied. Patients were considered eligible if aged 18 to 70, diagnosed with alopecia and deemed suitable for DPC therapy, and patients were excluded if pregnant. Total RNA was extracted from unfractionated whole blood that had been collected in Tempus Blood RNA tubes. Note on this clonotype: Its recognized antigen is unknown. No much larger clonotype is one base removed from it; base qualities were not supplied.

Libraries were constructed by RACE. The reads were generated on a NextSeq 500. During library preparation, unique molecular identifiers were attached to individual cDNA molecules so that TCRs could be counted quantitatively and reproducibly. Both TCR alpha and TCR beta chains were sequenced from each blood RNA sample. In the original analysis: Samples had a median of about 96,000 TCRs, with a range from about 23,224 to 700,000. The Decombinator software suite was used to annotate V, J and CDR3 in the TCR reads. For the PS versus PT1 abundance plots, all samples were subsampled to the same number of TCRs (28,000). TCRs were defined as expanded if absent before sensitization and observed at least eight times at the 2-week time point. TCRdb trimmed the raw reads at Q25, called clones with MiXCR and kept productive beta chains. Each record represents a unique CDR3 protein, reported with the most common genes and DNA among its rows. The V and J calls follow TCRdb's processing rather than the paper's. This sample comprises approximately 82,000 distinct CDR3 sequences, over 9.5% of them detected only once. The ten largest clones add up to 2.2% of the sample.

This chain is built from TRBV28 and TRBJ2-7; the D gene remains uncertain. This sequence was found in a man aged 35-49 years with alopecia areata. Some clones in this sample may be carry-over from other donors' samples. The input for sequencing was whole blood, taken in connection with sensitization to the hapten diphenylcyclopropenone (DPC). This receptor carries the CDR3 CASSLDQSLGYEQYF. The DNA is TGTGCCAGCAGTTTGGATCAGAGCCTTGGGTACGAGCAGTACTTC.